The 10 T cell receptor beta chains presented below share a single source sample, sequenced in a study of cytomegalovirus exposure and HLA in healthy donors. Researchers ran the PCR with 60 Vbeta and 13 Jbeta primers. Generated by immunoSEQ multiplex PCR, the TCRdb table keeps only in-frame clones and is missing some. The sample consists of about 160,000 clones, approximately 80% of them appearing once. Sequenced: PBMCs. These receptor sequences come from a man aged 25-45 years in good health and CMV-seropositive.

The chain recombines TRBV7-9 with TRBJ2-6, with D possibly TRBD1 on 6 matching bases. This CDR3 spans 19 amino acids. Germline CDR1 and CDR2: SEHNR and FQNEAQ (reference sequence). V was pared by 5 bases and J by 0 bases, with 20 bases between. The chain's CDR3 is CASSNPGQLSLSGANVLTF. As DNA, the CDR3 is TGTGCCAGCAGCAACCCCGGACAGCTTTCCCTCTCTGGGGCCAACGTCCTGACTTTC. The full variable domain, its missing parts supplied by reference TRBV7-9 and TRBJ2-6, is DTGVSQNPRHKITKRGQNVTFRCDPISEHNRLYWYRQTLGQGPEFLTYFQNEAQLEKSRLLSDRFSAERPKGSFSTLEIQRTEQGDSAMYLCASSNPGQLSLSGANVLTFGAGSRLTVL.

V is TRBV5-1 and J is TRBJ1-6, with D perhaps matching TRBD1 (5 bases). The CDR3 runs to 15 residues. From germline, CDR1 is SGHRS and CDR2 YFSETQ. The ends were cut back, 1 base at V and 8 bases at J, with 13 bases in the middle. CDR3 in amino acids: CASSLSGPLDSPLHF. CDR3 in DNA: TGCGCCAGCAGCTTGTCAGGGCCTCTTGATTCACCCCTCCACTTT.

The J gene is TRBJ2-1, the V gene TRBV19; TRBD1 matches 9 bases. The CDR3 length is 14 residues. Per germline, CDR1 LNHDA and CDR2 SQIVND (reference sequence). The J segment lost 6 bases and the V segment lost 4 bases, leaving 4 bases of the junction unmatched. CDR3 nucleotide sequence: TGTGCCAGTAGTACCCACAGGGGGCCCAATGAGCAGTTCTTC. Translation gives CASSTHRGPNEQFF.

This clone has a single count. V is TRBV10-1 and J is TRBJ2-7, with a weak D call TRBD1 (6 bases). The CDR3 contains 12 residues. Germline V gives CDR1 WNHNN, CDR2 SYGVQD (reference sequence). Trimming took 8 bases from V and 1 from J, leaving 9 bases between them. The CDR3 nucleotides are TGCGCCAGCTTTGACAGGTCCTACGAGCAGTACTTC. Residues: CASFDRSYEQYF.

The chain has TRBV5-1 and TRBJ2-5, with TRBD2 matching 7 bases. The V segment lost 4 bases and the J segment 13 bases; nucleotides outside the gene matches: 10. Germline values: CDR1 SGHRS, CDR2 YFSETQ. This CDR3 has 12 amino acids. The CDR3 spells CASSRDYLPLYF. The CDR3, as DNA: TGCGCCAGCAGCAGGGACTACCTTCCACTGTACTTC.

The chain is built from TRBV30 and TRBJ1-2, with TRBD1 matching 9 bases. The J segment lost 14 bases and the V segment lost 5 bases, leaving 12 bases of the junction unmatched. Germline V gene data show CDR1 as GTSNPN and CDR2 as SVGIG (reference sequence). The CDR3 totals 12 residues. CDR3 loop: CAWWGTGFSRTF. CDR3 DNA sequence: TGTGCCTGGTGGGGGACAGGGTTTAGTCGGACCTTC.

This clone was seen only once. The V gene is TRBV6-1, the J gene TRBJ2-3; D is unclear. CDR3 length: 14 amino acids. Trimming removed 2 bases from V and 0 bases from J, with 6 bases in between. Germline V gene lookup returns CDR1 MNHNS and CDR2 SASEGT. The chain's CDR3 is CASSEMASTDTQYF. Written as DNA, the CDR3 is TGTGCCAGCAGTGAAATGGCTAGCACAGATACGCAGTATTTT.

The chain combines TRBV14 with TRBJ2-3; D is perhaps TRBD2 (7 bases). V was pared by 4 bases and J by 3 bases, with 20 bases between. The CDR3 spans 17 residues. Germline CDR1 reads SGHDN; CDR2 reads FVKESK. The CDR3 spells CASSPIQGRGATDTQYF. As DNA, the CDR3 is TGTGCCAGCAGCCCCATCCAAGGCCGGGGGGCAACAGATACGCAGTATTTT.

The rearrangement uses TRBV5-4 and TRBJ1-4; no clear D. Germline V gene data show CDR1 as SGHNT and CDR2 as YYREEE (reference sequence). The germline V and J ends were trimmed by 0 bases and 8 bases, with 14 bases remaining between them. The CDR3 length is 15 residues. The CDR3, as DNA: TGTGCCAGCAGCTTGGTAGCCGGGAAGGGAGAAAAACTGTTTTTT. It encodes CASSLVAGKGEKLFF.

This chain links TRBV30 with TRBJ2-2; 8 nucleotides match TRBD2. CDR1 is GTSNPN and CDR2 is SVGIG in the germline V gene (reference sequence). The CDR3 runs 15 residues. V lost 4 bases and J lost 6; bases outside the gene matches: 10. The DNA of the CDR3 is TGTGCCTGGAACGTAGCGGCGGGGGGTGCCGGGGAGCTGTTTTTT. As protein: CAWNVAAGGAGELFF.